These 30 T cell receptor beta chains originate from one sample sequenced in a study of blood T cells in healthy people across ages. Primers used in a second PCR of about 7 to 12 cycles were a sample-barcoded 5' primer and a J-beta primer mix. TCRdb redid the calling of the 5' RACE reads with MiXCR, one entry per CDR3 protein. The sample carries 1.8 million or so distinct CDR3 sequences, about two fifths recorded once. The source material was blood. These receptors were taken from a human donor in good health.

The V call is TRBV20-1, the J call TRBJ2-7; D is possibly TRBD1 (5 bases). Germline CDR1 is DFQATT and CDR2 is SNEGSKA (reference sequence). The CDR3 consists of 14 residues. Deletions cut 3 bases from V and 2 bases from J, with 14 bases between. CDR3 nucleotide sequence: TGCAGTGCTAGGAGGCAGGGCTACCCCTACGAGCAGTACTTC. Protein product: CSARRQGYPYEQYF.

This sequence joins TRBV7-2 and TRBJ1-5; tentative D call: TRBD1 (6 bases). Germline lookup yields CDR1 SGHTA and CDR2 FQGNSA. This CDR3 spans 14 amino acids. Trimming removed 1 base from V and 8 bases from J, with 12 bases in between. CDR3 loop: CASSLGSNREPQHF. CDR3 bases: TGTGCCAGCAGCTTAGGCTCTAACAGGGAGCCCCAGCATTTT. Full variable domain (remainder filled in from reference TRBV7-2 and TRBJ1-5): GAGVSQSPSNKVTEKGKDVELRCDPISGHTALYWYRQSLGQGLEFLIYFQGNSAPDKSGLPSDRFSAERTGGSVSTLTIQRTQQEDSAVYLCASSLGSNREPQHFGDGTRLSIL.

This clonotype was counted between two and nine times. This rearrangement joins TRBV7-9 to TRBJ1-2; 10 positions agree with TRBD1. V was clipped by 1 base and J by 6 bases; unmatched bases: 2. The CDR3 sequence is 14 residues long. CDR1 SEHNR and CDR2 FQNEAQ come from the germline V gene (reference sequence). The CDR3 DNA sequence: TGTGCCAGCAGCTTAGGTGGGACAGGGGATGGCTACACCTTC. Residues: CASSLGGTGDGYTF.

CDR3 DNA: TGCAGTCCAGACCAACAGGGGATTTACCGAGAGCAGTACTTC. This translates into CSPDQQGIYREQYF. The chain recombines TRBV20-1 with TRBJ2-5, with 7 bases lining up with TRBD1. V was clipped by 8 bases and J by 11 bases; unmatched bases: 20. The V gene's germline CDR1 is DFQATT and CDR2 SNEGSKA (reference sequence). CDR3 length: 14 amino acids.

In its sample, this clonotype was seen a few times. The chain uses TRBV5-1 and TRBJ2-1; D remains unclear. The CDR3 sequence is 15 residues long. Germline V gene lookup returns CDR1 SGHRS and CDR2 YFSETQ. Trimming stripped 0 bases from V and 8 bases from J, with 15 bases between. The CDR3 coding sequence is TGCGCCAGCAGCTTGGGACAAGCCCCTGGGGATGAGCAGTTCTTC. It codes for CASSLGQAPGDEQFF.

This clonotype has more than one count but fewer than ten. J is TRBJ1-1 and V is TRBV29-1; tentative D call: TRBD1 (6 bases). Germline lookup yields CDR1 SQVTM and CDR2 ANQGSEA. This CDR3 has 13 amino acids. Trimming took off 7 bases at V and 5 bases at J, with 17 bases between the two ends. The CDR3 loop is CSAEGGLRTEAFF. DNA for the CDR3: TGCAGCGCCGAGGGGGGGTTGAGGACTGAAGCTTTCTTT.

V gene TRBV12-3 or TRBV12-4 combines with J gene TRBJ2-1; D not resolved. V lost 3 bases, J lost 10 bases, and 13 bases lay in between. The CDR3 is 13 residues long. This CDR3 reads CASSFHSDGEQFF. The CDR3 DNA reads TGTGCCAGCAGTTTTCATAGTGACGGGGAGCAGTTCTTC.

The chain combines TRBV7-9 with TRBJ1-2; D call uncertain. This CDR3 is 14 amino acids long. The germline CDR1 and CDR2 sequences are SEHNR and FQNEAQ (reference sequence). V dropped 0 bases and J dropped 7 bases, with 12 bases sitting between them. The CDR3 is CASSLALGSSGYTF. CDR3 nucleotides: TGTGCCAGCAGCTTAGCGTTGGGGAGCAGTGGCTACACCTTC.

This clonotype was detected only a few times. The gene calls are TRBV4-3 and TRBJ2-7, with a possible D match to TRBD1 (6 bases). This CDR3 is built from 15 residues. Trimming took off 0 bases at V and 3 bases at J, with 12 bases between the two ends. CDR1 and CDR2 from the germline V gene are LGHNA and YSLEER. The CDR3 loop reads CASSQEEDSLYEQYF. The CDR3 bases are TGCGCCAGCAGCCAAGAAGAGGACAGTCTCTACGAGCAGTACTTC.

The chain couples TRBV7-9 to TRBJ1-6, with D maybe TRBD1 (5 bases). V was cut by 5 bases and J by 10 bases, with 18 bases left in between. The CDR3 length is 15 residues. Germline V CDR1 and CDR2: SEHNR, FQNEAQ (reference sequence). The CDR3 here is CASSPTVGGGSPLHF. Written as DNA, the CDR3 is TGTGCCAGCAGCCCCACGGTCGGGGGTGGCTCACCCCTCCACTTT.

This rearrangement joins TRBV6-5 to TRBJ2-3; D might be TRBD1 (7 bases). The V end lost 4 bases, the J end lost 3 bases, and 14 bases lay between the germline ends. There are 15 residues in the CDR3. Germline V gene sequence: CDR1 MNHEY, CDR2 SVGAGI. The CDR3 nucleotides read TGTGCCAGCAGTTCCCAGGGGGGCGTAACAGATACGCAGTATTTT. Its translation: CASSSQGGVTDTQYF.

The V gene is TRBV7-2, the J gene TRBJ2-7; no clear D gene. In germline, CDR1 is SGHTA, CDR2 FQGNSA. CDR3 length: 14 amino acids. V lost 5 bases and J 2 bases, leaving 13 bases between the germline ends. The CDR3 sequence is CASSPQWYAYEQYF. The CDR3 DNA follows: TGTGCCAGCAGCCCCCAGTGGTACGCCTACGAGCAGTACTTC.

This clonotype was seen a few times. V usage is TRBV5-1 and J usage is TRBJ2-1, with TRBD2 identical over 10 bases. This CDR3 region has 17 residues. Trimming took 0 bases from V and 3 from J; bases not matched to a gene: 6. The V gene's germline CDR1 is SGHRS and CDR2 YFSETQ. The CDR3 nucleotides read TGCGCCAGCAGCTTGGCCGTCTCTAGCGGGGGCTACAATGAGCAGTTCTTC. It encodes CASSLAVSSGGYNEQFF.

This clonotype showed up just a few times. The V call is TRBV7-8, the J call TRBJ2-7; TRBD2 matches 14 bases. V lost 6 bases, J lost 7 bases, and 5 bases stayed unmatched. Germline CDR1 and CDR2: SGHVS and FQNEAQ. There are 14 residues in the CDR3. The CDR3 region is CASSPTSGGEEQYF. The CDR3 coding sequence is TGTGCCAGCAGTCCGACTAGCGGGGGGGAGGAGCAGTACTTC.

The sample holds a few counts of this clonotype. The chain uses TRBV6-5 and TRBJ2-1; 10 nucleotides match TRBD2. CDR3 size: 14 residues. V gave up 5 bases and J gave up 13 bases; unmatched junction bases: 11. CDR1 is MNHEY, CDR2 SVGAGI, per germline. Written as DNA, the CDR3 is TGTGCCAGCAGTCGGACGTTAGCGGGGGGCTCTCAGTTCTTC. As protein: CASSRTLAGGSQFF.

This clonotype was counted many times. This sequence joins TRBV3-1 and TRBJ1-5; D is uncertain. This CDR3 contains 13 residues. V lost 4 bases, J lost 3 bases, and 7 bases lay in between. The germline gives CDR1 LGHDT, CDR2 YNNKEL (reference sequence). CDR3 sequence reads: CASSPDFNQPQHF. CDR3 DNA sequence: TGTGCCAGCAGCCCAGATTTCAATCAGCCCCAGCATTTT.

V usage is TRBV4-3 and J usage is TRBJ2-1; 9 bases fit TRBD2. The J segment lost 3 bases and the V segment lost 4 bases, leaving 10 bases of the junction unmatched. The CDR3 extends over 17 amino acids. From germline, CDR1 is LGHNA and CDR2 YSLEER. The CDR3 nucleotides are TGCGCCAGCAGCCCCTCCCCCGGTAGCGGGGGCTACAATGAGCAGTTCTTC. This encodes CASSPSPGSGGYNEQFF.

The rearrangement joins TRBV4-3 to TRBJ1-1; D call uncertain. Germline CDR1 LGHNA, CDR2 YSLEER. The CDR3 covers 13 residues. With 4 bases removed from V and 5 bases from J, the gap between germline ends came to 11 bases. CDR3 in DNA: TGCGCCAGCAGCCCCGTTTTGGGGACTGAAGCTTTCTTT. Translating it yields CASSPVLGTEAFF.

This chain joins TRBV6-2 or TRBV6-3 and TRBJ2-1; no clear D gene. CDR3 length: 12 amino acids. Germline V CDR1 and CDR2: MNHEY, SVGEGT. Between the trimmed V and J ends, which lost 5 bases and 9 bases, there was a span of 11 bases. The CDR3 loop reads CASSTRRFEQFF. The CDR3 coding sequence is TGTGCCAGCAGTACACGTCGCTTTGAGCAGTTCTTC.

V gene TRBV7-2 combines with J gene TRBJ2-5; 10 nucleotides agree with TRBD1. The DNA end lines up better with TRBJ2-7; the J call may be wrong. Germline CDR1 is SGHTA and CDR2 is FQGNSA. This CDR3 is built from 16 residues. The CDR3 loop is CASSRPDRGGRGEQYF. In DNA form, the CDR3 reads TGTGCCAGCAGCCGACCGGACAGGGGGGGACGCGGCGAGCAGTACTTC.

CDR3 in amino acids: CSVEGTGALYEQYF. CDR3 sequence (DNA): TGCAGCGTTGAAGGGACAGGGGCCCTCTACGAGCAGTACTTC. V usage is TRBV29-1 and J usage is TRBJ2-7; 9 positions agree with TRBD1. With 1 base clipped from V and 3 bases from J, the junction kept 4 bases outside the gene matches. The CDR3 is 14 residues long. CDR1 and CDR2 from the germline V gene are SQVTM and ANQGSEA.

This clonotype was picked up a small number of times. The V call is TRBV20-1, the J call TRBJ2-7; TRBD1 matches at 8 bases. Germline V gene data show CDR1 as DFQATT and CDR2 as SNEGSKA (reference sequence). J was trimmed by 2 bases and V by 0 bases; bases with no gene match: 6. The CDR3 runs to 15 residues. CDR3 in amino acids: CSARDPRTGTYEQYF. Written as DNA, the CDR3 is TGCAGTGCTAGAGATCCCCGGACAGGGACCTACGAGCAGTACTTC.

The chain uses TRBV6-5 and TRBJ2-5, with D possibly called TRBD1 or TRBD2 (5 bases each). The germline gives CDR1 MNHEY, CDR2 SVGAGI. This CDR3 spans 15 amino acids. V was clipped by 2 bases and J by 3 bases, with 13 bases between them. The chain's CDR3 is CASSYRGPKEETQYF. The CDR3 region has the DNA TGTGCCAGCAGTTACCGGGGACCGAAAGAAGAGACCCAGTACTTC.

CDR3 bases: TGTGCCAGCCTGAGGGAAGATGAAAAACTGTTTTTT. This gives the protein CASLREDEKLFF. The genes are TRBV2 and TRBJ1-4; D not certain. Germline lookup yields CDR1 SNHLY and CDR2 FYNNEI. V shed 8 bases and J shed 6 bases, with 10 bases lying between them. The length of the CDR3 is 12 residues.

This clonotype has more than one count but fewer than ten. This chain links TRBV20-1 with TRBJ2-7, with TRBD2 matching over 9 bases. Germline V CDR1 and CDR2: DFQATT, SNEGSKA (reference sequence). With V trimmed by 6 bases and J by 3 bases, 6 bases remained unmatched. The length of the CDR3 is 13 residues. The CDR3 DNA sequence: TGCAGTGCCAAAGCGGGAGGACTCTACGAGCAGTACTTC. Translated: CSAKAGGLYEQYF.

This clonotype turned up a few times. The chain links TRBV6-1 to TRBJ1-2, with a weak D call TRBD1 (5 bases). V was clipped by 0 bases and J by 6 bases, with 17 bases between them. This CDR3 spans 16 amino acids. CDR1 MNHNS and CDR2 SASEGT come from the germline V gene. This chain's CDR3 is CASSEALRAVRDGYTF. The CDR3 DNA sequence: TGTGCCAGCAGTGAAGCCCTTAGGGCAGTCAGGGATGGCTACACCTTC.

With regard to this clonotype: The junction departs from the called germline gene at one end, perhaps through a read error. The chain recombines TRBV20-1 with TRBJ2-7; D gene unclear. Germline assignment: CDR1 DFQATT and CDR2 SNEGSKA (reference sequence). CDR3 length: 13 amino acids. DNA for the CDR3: TGCAGTGCCAGCAGTTTCCAAAACTACGAGCAGTACTTT. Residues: CSASSFQNYEQYF.

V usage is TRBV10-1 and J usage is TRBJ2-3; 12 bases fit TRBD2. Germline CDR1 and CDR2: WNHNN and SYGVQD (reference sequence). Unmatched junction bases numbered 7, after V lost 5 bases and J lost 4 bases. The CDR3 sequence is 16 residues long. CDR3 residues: CASSTRLAGEPDTQYF. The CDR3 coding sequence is TGCGCCAGCAGTACCAGACTAGCGGGAGAGCCAGATACGCAGTATTTT.

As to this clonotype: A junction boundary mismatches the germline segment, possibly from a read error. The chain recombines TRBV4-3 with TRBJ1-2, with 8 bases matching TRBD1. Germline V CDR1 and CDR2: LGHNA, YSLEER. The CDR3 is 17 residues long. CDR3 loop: CASTQQSGGGRNYGYTF. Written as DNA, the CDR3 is TGCGCCAGCACCCAACAGTCAGGGGGCGGCAGGAACTATGGCTACACCTTC.

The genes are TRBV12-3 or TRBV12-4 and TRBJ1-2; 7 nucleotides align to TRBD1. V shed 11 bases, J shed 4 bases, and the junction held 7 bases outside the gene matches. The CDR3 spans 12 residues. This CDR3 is CASQGDGYGYTF. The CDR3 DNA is TGTGCCTCGCAGGGGGATGGCTATGGCTACACCTTC.